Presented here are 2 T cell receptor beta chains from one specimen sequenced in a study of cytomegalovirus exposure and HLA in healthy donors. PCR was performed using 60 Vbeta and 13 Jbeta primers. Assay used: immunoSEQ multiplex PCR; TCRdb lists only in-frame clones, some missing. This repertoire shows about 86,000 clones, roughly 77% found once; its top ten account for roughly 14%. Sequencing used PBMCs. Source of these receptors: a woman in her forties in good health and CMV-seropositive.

The CDR3 bases are TGCAGCGTTGCGGAGGGGAGGGCCGGGGAGCTGTTTTTT. Its protein product is CSVAEGRAGELFF. J is TRBJ2-2 and V is TRBV29-1; 7 positions agree with TRBD2. Germline V CDR1 and CDR2: SQVTM, ANQGSEA. The CDR3 is 13 residues long. Trimming removed 4 bases from V and 6 bases from J; junction bases left unmatched: 5.

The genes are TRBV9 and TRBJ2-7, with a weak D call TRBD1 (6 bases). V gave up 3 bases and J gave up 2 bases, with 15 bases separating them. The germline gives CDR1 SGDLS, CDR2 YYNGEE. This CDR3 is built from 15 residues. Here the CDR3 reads CASSATTGPTYEQYF. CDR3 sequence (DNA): TGTGCCAGCAGCGCCACGACAGGTCCTACCTACGAGCAGTACTTC.